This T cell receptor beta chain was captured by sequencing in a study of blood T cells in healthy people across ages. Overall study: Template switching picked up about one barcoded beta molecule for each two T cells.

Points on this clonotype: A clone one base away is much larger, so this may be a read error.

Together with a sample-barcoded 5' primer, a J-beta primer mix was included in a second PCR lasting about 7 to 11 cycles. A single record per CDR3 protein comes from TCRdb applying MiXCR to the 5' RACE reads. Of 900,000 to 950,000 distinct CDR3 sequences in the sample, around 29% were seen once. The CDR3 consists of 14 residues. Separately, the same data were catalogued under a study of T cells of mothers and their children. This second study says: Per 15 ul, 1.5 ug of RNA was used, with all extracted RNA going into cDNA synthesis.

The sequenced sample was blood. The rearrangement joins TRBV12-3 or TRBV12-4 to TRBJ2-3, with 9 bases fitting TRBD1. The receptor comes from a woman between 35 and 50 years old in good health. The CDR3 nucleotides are TGTGCCAGCAGTCCGACAGGGGGGCCAGATGCGCAGTATTTT. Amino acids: CASSPTGGPDAQYF.